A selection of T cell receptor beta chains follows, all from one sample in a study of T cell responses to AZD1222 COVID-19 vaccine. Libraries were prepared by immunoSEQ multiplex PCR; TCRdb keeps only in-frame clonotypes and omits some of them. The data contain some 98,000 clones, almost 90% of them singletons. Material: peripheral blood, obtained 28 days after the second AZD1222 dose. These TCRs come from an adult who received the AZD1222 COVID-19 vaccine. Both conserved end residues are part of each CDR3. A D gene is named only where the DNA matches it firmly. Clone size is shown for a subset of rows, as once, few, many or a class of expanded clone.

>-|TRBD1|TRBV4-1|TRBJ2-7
TGCGCCAGCAGCCAAGATTTAGGGACAGGGTTCTACGAGCAGTACTTC
CASSQDLGTGFYEQYF
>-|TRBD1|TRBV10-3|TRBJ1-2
TGTGCCATCAGTGAGGGACAGGGATATGGCTACACCTTC
CAISEGQGYGYTF
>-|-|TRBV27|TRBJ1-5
TGTGCCAGCAGTTTCAGGGGAGGCCAGCCCCAGCATTTT
CASSFRGGQPQHF
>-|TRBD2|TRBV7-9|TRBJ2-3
TGTGCCACCCGCGGGGGAAACACAGATACGCAGTATTTT
CATRGGNTDTQYF
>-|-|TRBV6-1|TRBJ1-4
TGTGCCAGCAGTGAGAGGGTGGAACTGTTTTTT
CASSERVELFF
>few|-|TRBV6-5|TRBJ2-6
TGTGCCAGCAGTTCCTATACGGTGGCTGGGGCCAACGTCCTGACTTTC
CASSSYTVAGANVLTF
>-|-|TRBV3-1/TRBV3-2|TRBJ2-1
TGTGCCAGCAGCCAAGCTATTGGGGAGAGGCATGAGCAGTTCTTC
CASSQAIGERHEQFF
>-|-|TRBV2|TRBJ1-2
TGTGCCAGCAGTTATCGGGTTGAAGGCTACACCTTC
CASSYRVEGYTF
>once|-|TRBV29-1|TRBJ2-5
TGCAGCGTTGAGGGACTCCCCGGAGAGACCCAGTACTTC
CSVEGLPGETQYF
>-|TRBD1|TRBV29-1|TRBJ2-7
TGCAGCGTTGAGGGTGGCAGGGGGCATACCGAGCAGTACTTC
CSVEGGRGHTEQYF
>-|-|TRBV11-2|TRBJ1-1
TGTGCCAGCAGCTCCTCGTGGGCTGAAGCTTTCTTT
CASSSSWAEAFF
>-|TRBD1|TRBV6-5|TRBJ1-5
TGTGCCAGCAGGCAAAGGACAGGGGGCAATCAGCCCCAGCATTTT
CASRQRTGGNQPQHF
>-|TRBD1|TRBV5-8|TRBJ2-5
TGTGCCAGCAGCTTGGCCGGGGGACAGGGGGTCGAGACCCAGTACTTC
CASSLAGGQGVETQYF
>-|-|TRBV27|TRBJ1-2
TGTGCCAGCTCGGCGGGCAGACCAGCTAACTATGGCTACACCTTC
CASSAGRPANYGYTF
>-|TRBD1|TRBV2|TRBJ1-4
TGTGCCAGCGAGGGACAGAATGAAAAACTGTTTTTT
CASEGQNEKLFF
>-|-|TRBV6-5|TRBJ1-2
TGTGCCAGCAGTTACTCGAAAGGGAGGCACTATGGCTACACCTTC
CASSYSKGRHYGYTF
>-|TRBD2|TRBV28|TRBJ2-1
TGTGCCAGCATGGGGTGGACTAGCGGAACAAATGAGCAGTTCTTC
CASMGWTSGTNEQFF
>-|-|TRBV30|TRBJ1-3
TGTGCCTGGAGTGGGGGCACCTCTGGAAACACCATATATTTT
CAWSGGTSGNTIYF
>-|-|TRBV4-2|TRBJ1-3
TGTGCCAGCAGCCAAGGGGGGGGTGGAAACACCATATATTTT
CASSQGGGGNTIYF
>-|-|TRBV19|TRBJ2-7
TGTGCCAGTAGTATCGCCGAGGCAGGGGTCGAGCAGTACTTC
CASSIAEAGVEQYF
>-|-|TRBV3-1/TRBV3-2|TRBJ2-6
TGTGCCAGCAGCCAAGGTACGCAGGGCACTGGGGCCAACGTCCTGACTTTC
CASSQGTQGTGANVLTF
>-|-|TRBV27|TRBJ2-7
TGTGCCAGCCAGAGGGGGATTGGGGGCGAGCAGTACTTC
CASQRGIGGEQYF
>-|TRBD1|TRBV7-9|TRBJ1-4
TGTGCCAGCAGCCTGCGCGGGACAGGGACGGATGAAAAACTGTTTTTT
CASSLRGTGTDEKLFF
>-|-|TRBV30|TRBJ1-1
TGTGCCTGGGTGAAAGACAGCGTCGAAGCTTTCTTT
CAWVKDSVEAFF
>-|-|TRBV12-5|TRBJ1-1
TGTGCTAGTGGGGGAGTGAACACTGAAGCTTTCTTT
CASGGVNTEAFF
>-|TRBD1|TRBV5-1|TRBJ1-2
TGCGCCAGCAGCTTGGAGGGGGCGGTTCGGTATGGCTACACCTTC
CASSLEGAVRYGYTF
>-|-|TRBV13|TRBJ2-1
TGTGCCAGCAGCACCCCCATCGATGAGCAGTTCTTC
CASSTPIDEQFF
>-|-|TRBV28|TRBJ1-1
TGTGCCAGCATTCCGATGTCGACAGGAATGAACACTGAAGCTTTCTTT
CASIPMSTGMNTEAFF
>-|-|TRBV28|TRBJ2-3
TGTGCCAGCACCTCTTCCCTGCGCTTTAGCACAGATACGCAGTATTTT
CASTSSLRFSTDTQYF
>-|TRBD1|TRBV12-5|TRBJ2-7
TGTGCTAGTGGTCACTACCGGGACAGGGGAGGGTACGAGCAGTACTTC
CASGHYRDRGGYEQYF
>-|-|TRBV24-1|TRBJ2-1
TGTGCCACCAGCTGGGGGACGGAGCAGTTCTTC
CATSWGTEQFF
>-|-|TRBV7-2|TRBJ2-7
TGTGCCAGCAGCCGCCTCCCGAGTGTACTGAGCTCCTACGAGCAGTACTTC
CASSRLPSVLSSYEQYF
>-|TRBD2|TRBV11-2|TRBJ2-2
TGTGCCAGCAGCTTAAGGCTAGCGGGAGGGAGCACCGGGGAGCTGTTTTTT
CASSLRLAGGSTGELFF
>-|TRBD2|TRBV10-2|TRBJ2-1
TGCGCCAGCCGCGCGGGAGGGAATGAGCAGTTCTTC
CASRAGGNEQFF
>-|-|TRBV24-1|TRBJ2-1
TGTGCCACGAGCAGATCAAACACGAAGTTCTTC
CATSRSNTKFF
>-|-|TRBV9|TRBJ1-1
TGTGCCAGCAGCGTATGGGCGCTATCTCGGAACACTGAAGCTTTCTTT
CASSVWALSRNTEAFF
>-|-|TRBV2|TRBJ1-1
TGTGCCAGCATTTCGCGGGGGGTAGCGAACACTGAAGCTTTCTTT
CASISRGVANTEAFF
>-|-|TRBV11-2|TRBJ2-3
TGTGCCAGCAGCTTAGAAGGGCAGCCTACTGATACGCAGTATTTT
CASSLEGQPTDTQYF
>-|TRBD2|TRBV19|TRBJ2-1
TGTGCCACCCAGACTAGCGGGAGTTGGAACAATGAGCAGTTCTTC
CATQTSGSWNNEQFF
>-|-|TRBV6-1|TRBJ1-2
TGTGCCAGCAGTGAAATGGCAAGTGGCTACACCTTC
CASSEMASGYTF
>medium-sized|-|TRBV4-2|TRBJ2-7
TGTGCCAGCAGCCAAGACGATTACGAGCAGTACTTC
CASSQDDYEQYF
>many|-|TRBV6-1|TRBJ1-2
TGTGCCAGCAGTGAAGGACTTTATGGCTACACCTTC
CASSEGLYGYTF
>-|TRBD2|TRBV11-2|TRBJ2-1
TGTGCCAGCAGCTTATCTAGCGGGTCTTACAATGAGCAGTTCTTC
CASSLSSGSYNEQFF
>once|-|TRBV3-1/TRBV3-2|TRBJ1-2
TGTGCCAGCAGCCTCGGCAGGGTGAGTGGCTACACCTTC
CASSLGRVSGYTF
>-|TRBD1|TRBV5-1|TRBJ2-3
TGCGCCAGCAGCTTGGGACAGGGCCATAGCACAGATACGCAGTATTTT
CASSLGQGHSTDTQYF
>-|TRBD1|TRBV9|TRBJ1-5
TGTGCCAGCAGCGTATTAGGACAGGATAATCAGCCCCAGCATTTT
CASSVLGQDNQPQHF
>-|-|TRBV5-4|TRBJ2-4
TGTGCCAGCAGCCGAAGCTCAGGGATAGCCAAAAACATTCAGTACTTC
CASSRSSGIAKNIQYF
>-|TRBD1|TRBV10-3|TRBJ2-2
TGTGCCATCAGTGAGTCGAATACAGGGGAAGGCACCGGGGAGCTGTTTTTT
CAISESNTGEGTGELFF
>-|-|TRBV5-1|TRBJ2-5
TGCGCCAGCAGCTTGGCCGGGTTCAACCAAGAGACCCAGTACTTC
CASSLAGFNQETQYF
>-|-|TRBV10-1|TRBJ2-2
TGCGCCAGCAGTCTCAGGGATCCCGCCGGGGAGCTGTTTTTT
CASSLRDPAGELFF
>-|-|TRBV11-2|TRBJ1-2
TGTGCCAGCAGCTTAGTCGGGTACGGTGGCTACACCTTC
CASSLVGYGGYTF
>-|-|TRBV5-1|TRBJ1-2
TGCGCCAGCAGCTTGTGGTCAGGGTGGCTAGGAGGGAGCACCTTC
CASSLWSGWLGGSTF
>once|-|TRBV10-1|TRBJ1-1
TGCGCCAGCAGTGAGTCGGGAGGGTCGGACACTGAAGCTTTCTTT
CASSESGGSDTEAFF